Below are 7 T cell receptor beta chains sequenced from a single sample in a study of T cells after posttransplantation cyclophosphamide. Sequenced by immunoSEQ multiplex PCR; TCRdb stores in-frame clones only, minus some. The sample shows over 7,500 clones, 98% of them seen only once. Specimen: naive CD8+ T cells sorted from PBMCs. The origin of the receptors is a man aged 45-65 years in good health, CMV-negative, and a related stem cell transplant donor.

The chain joins TRBV4-1 to TRBJ2-7; D call uncertain. V gave up 1 base and J gave up 2 bases, with 9 bases separating them. The length of the CDR3 is 14 residues. The germline CDR1 and CDR2 sequences are MGHRA and YSYEKL. CDR3: CASSQGDTAYEQYF. CDR3 nucleotides: TGCGCCAGCAGCCAAGGAGACACTGCCTACGAGCAGTACTTC.

The chain recombines TRBV9 with TRBJ2-2; D may be TRBD1 (5 bases). The CDR3 is made up of 15 amino acids. Trimming took off 4 bases at V and 1 base at J, with 11 bases between the two ends. CDR1 and CDR2 from the germline V gene are SGDLS and YYNGEE. CDR3 amino acids: CASSLDNLNTGELFF. CDR3 nucleotide sequence: TGTGCCAGCAGCTTGGACAATTTGAACACCGGGGAGCTGTTTTTT.

CDR3 DNA sequence: TGTGCCAGCAGCGCCACCCGGGACAAGGGCTACGAGCAGTACTTC. This sequence encodes CASSATRDKGYEQYF. The chain has TRBV13 and TRBJ2-7; a possible D gene is TRBD1 (6 bases). Looked up from germline, CDR1 is PRHDT and CDR2 is FYEKMQ (reference sequence). The CDR3 totals 15 residues. Trimming took off 5 bases at V and 3 bases at J, with 17 bases between the two ends. Based on the CDR3 plus reference TRBV13 and TRBJ2-7, the full variable domain is AAGVIQSPRHLIKEKRETATLKCYPIPRHDTVYWYQQGPGQDPQFLISFYEKMQSDKGSIPDRFSAQQFSDYHSELNMSSLELGDSALYFCASSATRDKGYEQYFGPGTRLTVT.

V gene TRBV7-7 combines with J gene TRBJ2-5, with 13 positions matching TRBD2. This CDR3 has 17 amino acids. In germline, CDR1 is SSHAT, CDR2 FNYEAQ (reference sequence). Germline trimming cut 5 bases from V and 3 bases from J; bases unmatched to any gene: 9. CDR3 nucleotides: TGTGCCAGCAGCCCATTTGGGACTAGCGGGGCGGAAGAGACCCAGTACTTC. This sequence encodes CASSPFGTSGAEETQYF.

The chain joins TRBV27 to TRBJ2-1; 7 bases fit TRBD1. V trimming: 0 bases; J trimming: 11 bases; junction bases outside the gene matches: 4. There are 13 residues in the CDR3. CDR1 is MNHEY and CDR2 is SMNVEV in the germline V gene (reference sequence). CDR3: CASSLSYRGKQFF. In DNA form, the CDR3 reads TGTGCCAGCAGTTTATCCTACAGGGGTAAGCAGTTCTTC.

V and J are TRBV10-1 and TRBJ1-1; no definite D call. Trimming shortened V by 3 bases and J by 8 bases, and 16 bases separated the two germline ends. Germline values: CDR1 WNHNN, CDR2 SYGVQD (reference sequence). The CDR3 sequence is 14 residues long. Here the CDR3 DNA reads TGCGCCAGCAGTGACTCGATCTTCTCCGGGGAAGCTTTCTTT. Encoded protein: CASSDSIFSGEAFF.

J is TRBJ1-5 and V is TRBV2; 7 nucleotides agree with TRBD1. Per the germline V gene, CDR1 is SNHLY and CDR2 is FYNNEI. V lost 4 bases and J lost 1; bases outside the gene matches: 13. CDR3 size: 18 residues. CDR3 in amino acids: CASSGGQSVPSSNQPQHF. The CDR3 nucleotides read TGTGCCAGCAGTGGGGGACAGAGTGTACCTAGCAGCAATCAGCCCCAGCATTTT. Full variable domain (outside the CDR3, taken from reference TRBV2 and TRBJ1-5): EPEVTQTPSHQVTQMGQEVILRCVPISNHLYFYWYRQILGQKVEFLVSFYNNEISEKSEIFDDQFSVERPDGSNFTLKIRSTKLEDSAMYFCASSGGQSVPSSNQPQHFGDGTRLSIL.